The present T cell receptor (beta chain) was sequenced within a study of T cell responses to AZD1222 COVID-19 vaccine. This CDR3 is 15 amino acids long. The V gene lost 5 bases and the J gene lost 1 base, with 13 bases spanning the gap. Germline loops: CDR1 MNHNY, CDR2 SVGAGI (reference sequence). Second-dose schedules of about 4 or about 12 weeks were combined. Worth noting for this clone: Its matching antigen is unknown.

Only in-frame clones appear in the TCRdb table, and some are missing; sequencing was by immunoSEQ multiplex PCR. The profile shows 130,000 to 150,000 clones, about 86% of them singletons. Study-level points and caveats: A reported finding is that nearly half of spike-specific TCRs target unmutated variant regions. White British donors predominated, females outnumbered males, and clonal diversity was possibly underestimated.

The source is an adult who received the AZD1222 COVID-19 vaccine. The chain links TRBV6-6 to TRBJ2-3; perhaps TRBD2 as D (6 bases). Sample: peripheral blood, taken 28 days after the second AZD1222 dose. The DNA for the CDR3 is TGTGCCAGCAGTGACGGCGGGAAGGGCACAGATACGCAGTATTTT. It translates to CASSDGGKGTDTQYF.